The source of this TCR beta chain is a study of shared T cell receptors in the human thymus. V lost 3 bases and J lost 8, with 7 bases in between. Germline V gives CDR1 GTSNPN, CDR2 SVGIG (reference sequence). This CDR3 is 10 amino acids long. Sequencing used immunoSEQ multiplex PCR; TCRdb keeps in-frame clones, though not all of them. The sample has roughly 410,000 clones, approximately 95% seen once. Specimen: thymocytes. This receptor was identified in a human donor. V and J are TRBV30 and TRBJ1-2; maybe TRBD1 (6 bases). The CDR3 nucleotides are TGTGCCTGGAGAACAGGGGGCTACACCTTC. Its translation is CAWRTGGYTF.